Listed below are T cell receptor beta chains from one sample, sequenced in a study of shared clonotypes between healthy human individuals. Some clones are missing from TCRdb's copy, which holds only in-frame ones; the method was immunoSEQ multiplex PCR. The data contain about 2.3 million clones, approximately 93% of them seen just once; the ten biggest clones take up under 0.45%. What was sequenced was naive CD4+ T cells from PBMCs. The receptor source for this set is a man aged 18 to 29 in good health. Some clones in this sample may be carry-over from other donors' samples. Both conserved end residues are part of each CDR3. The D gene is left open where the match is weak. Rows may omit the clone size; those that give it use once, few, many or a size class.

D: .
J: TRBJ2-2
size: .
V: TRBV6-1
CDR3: CASSETREIGGLFF
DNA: TGTGCCAGCAGTGAAACCAGAGAGATAGGCGGGCTGTTTTTT

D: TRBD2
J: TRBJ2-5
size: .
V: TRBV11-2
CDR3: CASSLAAAGGQETQYF
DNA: TGTGCCAGCAGCTTAGCCGCAGCGGGAGGACAAGAGACCCAGTACTTC

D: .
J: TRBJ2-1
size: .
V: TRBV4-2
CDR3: CASSEEESRRVGGEQFF
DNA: TGTGCCAGCAGCGAAGAGGAGAGCAGGAGGGTGGGTGGCGAGCAGTTCTTC

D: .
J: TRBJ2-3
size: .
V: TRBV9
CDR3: CASSVGSSWSTDTQYF
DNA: TGTGCCAGCAGCGTAGGGTCTAGCTGGAGCACAGATACGCAGTATTTT

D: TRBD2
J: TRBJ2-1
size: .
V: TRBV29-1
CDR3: CSVVGGRAGYNEQFF
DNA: TGCAGCGTTGTGGGTGGGAGGGCAGGCTACAATGAGCAGTTCTTC

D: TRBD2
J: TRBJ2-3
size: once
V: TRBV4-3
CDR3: CASSSPGLAGGRDTQYF
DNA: TGCGCCAGCAGCTCCCCGGGACTAGCGGGAGGGCGGGATACGCAGTATTTT

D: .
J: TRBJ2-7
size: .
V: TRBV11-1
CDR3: CASSLRGPRSYEQYF
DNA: TGTGCCAGCAGCTTACGGGGGCCCCGTTCCTACGAGCAGTACTTC

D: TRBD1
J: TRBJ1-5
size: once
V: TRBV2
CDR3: CASSALGTGKGHF
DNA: TGTGCCAGCAGCGCCTTAGGGACAGGGAAAGGACATTTT

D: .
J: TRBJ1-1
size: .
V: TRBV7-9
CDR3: CASSLVYPQRDTEAFF
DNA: TGTGCCAGCAGCTTAGTGTATCCCCAGCGGGACACTGAAGCTTTCTTT

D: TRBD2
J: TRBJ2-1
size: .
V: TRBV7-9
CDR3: CASTVAGSYNEQFF
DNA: TGTGCCAGCACCGTAGCGGGTAGCTACAATGAGCAGTTCTTC

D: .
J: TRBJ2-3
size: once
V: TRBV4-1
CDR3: CASSQDWRPDTQYF
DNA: TGCGCCAGCAGCCAAGATTGGCGGCCAGATACGCAGTATTTT

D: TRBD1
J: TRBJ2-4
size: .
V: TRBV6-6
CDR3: CASCDRGQGAKNIQYF
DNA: TGTGCCAGCTGCGACAGGGGGCAGGGTGCCAAAAACATTCAGTACTTC

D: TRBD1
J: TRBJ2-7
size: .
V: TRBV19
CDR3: CASSSYRGRTYEQYF
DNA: TGTGCCAGTAGTTCGTACAGGGGGCGAACCTACGAGCAGTACTTC

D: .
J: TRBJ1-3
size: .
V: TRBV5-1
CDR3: CASSFDPGNTIYF
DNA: TGCGCCAGCAGCTTCGACCCTGGAAACACCATATATTTT

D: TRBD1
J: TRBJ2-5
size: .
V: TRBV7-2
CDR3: CASSPTTGSQTQYF
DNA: TGTGCCAGCAGCCCAACGACAGGGTCGCAGACCCAGTACTTC

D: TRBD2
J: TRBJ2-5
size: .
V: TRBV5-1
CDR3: CASSLMVAGGQETQYF
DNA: TGCGCCAGCAGCTTGATGGTAGCGGGAGGCCAAGAGACCCAGTACTTC

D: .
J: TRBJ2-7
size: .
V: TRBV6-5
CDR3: CASSLSGRSLGEQYF
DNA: TGTGCCAGCAGCCTCTCCGGCAGGAGTTTGGGCGAGCAGTACTTC

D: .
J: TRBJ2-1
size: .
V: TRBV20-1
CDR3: CSARSNEQFF
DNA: TGCAGTGCCCGTTCAAATGAGCAGTTCTTC

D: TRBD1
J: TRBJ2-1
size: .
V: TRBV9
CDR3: CASSVGKEGANEQFF
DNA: TGTGCCAGCAGCGTAGGAAAAGAGGGGGCCAATGAGCAGTTCTTC

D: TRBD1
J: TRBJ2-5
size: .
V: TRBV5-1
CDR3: CASSSIAGTGGETQYF
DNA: TGCGCCAGCAGCTCAATAGCCGGGACAGGGGGAGAGACCCAGTACTTC

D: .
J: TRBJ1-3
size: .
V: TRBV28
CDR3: CASSFRISGNTIYF
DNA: TGTGCCAGCAGTTTTCGGATCTCTGGAAACACCATATATTTT

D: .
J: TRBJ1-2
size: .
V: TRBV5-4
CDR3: CASSLGGRDYGYTF
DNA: TGTGCCAGCAGCTTGGGGGGGCGAGACTATGGCTACACCTTC

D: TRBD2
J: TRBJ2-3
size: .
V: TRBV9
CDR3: CASSVVGTSGTGADTQYF
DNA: TGTGCCAGCAGCGTAGTGGGGACTAGCGGGACGGGAGCAGATACGCAGTATTTT

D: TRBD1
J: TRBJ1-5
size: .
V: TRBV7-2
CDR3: CASSSRTGSNQPQHF
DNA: TGTGCCAGCAGCTCTCGGACAGGGAGCAATCAGCCCCAGCATTTT

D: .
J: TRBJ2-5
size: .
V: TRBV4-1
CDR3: CASSQTGATPRTQYF
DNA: TGCGCCAGCAGCCAGACTGGGGCGACACCCAGGACCCAGTACTTC

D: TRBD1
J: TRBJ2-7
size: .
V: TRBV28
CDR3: CASSLQGSFSYEQYF
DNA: TGTGCCAGCAGCTTACAGGGGAGCTTTTCCTACGAGCAGTACTTC

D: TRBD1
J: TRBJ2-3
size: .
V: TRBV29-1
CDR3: CSVGRDRESDTQYF
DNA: TGCAGCGTTGGTCGGGACAGGGAATCAGATACGCAGTATTTT

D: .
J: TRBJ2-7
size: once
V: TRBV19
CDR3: CASNIWAYEQYF
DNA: TGTGCCAGTAATATATGGGCCTACGAGCAGTACTTC

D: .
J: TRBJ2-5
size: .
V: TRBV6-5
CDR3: CASTQGPVQETQYF
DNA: TGTGCCAGCACCCAGGGCCCGGTACAAGAGACCCAGTACTTC

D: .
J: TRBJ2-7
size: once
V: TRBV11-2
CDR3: CASSSDYSSYEQYF
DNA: TGTGCCAGCAGCTCGGACTACTCCTCCTACGAGCAGTACTTC